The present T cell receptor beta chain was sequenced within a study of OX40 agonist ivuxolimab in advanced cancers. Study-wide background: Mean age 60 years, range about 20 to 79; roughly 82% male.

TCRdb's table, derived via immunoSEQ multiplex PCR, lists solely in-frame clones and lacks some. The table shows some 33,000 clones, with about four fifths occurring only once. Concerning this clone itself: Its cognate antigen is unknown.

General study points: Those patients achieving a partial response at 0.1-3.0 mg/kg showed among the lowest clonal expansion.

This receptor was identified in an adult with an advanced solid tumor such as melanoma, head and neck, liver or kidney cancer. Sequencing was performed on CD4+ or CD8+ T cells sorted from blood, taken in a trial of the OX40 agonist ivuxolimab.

The CDR3 protein is CASSFTGGGYGYTF. Written as DNA, the CDR3 is TGTGCCAGCAGCTTCACAGGGGGAGGGTATGGCTACACCTTC. The V and J genes are TRBV5-4 and TRBJ1-2; 8 nucleotides match TRBD1. Losses at the gene ends were 2 bases for V and 5 bases for J; bases not matched to a gene: 5. The CDR3 extends over 14 amino acids. The germline gives CDR1 SGHNT, CDR2 YYREEE (reference sequence).